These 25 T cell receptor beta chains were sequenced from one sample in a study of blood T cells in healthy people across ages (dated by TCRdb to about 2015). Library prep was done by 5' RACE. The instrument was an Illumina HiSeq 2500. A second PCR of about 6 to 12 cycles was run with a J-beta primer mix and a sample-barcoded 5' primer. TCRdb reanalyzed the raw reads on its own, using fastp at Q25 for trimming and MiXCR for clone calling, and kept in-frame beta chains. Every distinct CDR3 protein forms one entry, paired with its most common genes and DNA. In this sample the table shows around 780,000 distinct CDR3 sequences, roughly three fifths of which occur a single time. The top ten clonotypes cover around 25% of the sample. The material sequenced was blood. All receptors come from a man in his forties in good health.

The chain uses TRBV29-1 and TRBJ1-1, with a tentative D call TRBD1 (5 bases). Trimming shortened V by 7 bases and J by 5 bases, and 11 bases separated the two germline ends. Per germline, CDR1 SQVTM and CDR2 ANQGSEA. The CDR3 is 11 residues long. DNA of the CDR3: TGCAGCGCTGCAGGGAGGACTGAAGCTTTCTTT. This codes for CSAAGRTEAFF. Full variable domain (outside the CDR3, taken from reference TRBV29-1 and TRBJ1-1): SAVISQKPSRDICQRGTSLTIQCQVDSQVTMMFWYRQQPGQSLTLIATANQGSEATYESGFVIDKFPISRPNLTFSTLTVSNMSPEDSSIYLCSAAGRTEAFFGQGTRLTVV.

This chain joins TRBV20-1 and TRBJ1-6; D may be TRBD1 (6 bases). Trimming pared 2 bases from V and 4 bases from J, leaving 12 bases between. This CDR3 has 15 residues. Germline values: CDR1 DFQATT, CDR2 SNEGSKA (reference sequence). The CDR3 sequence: CSARSGTFYNSPLHF. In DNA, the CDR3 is TGCAGTGCTAGAAGCGGGACATTTTATAATTCACCCCTCCACTTT.

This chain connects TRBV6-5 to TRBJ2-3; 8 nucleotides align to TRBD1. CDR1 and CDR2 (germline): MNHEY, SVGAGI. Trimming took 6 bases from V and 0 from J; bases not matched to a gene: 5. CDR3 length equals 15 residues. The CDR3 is CASRGQGPSTDTQYF. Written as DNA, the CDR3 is TGTGCCAGCAGAGGACAGGGACCTAGCACAGATACGCAGTATTTT.

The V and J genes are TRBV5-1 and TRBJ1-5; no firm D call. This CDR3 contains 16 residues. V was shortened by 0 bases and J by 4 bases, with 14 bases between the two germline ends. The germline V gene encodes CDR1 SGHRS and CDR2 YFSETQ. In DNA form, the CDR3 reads TGCGCCAGCAGCTTGGAAGGACCCGACGGAAATCAGCCCCAGCATTTT. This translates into CASSLEGPDGNQPQHF.

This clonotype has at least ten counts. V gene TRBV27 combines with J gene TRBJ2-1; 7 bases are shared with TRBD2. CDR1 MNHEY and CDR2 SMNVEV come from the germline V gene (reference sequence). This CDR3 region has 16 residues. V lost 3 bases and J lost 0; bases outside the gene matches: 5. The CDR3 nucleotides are TGTGCCAGCAGTTTTCGCGGGGGTAGCTCCTACAATGAGCAGTTCTTC. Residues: CASSFRGGSSYNEQFF.

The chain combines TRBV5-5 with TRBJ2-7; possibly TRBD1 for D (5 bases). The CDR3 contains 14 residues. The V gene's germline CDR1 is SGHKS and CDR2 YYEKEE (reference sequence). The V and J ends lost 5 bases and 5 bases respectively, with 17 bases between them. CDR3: CASSLMSQGDEQYF. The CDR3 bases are TGTGCCAGCAGTTTGATGAGCCAGGGTGACGAGCAGTACTTC. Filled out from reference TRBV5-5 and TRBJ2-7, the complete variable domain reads DAGVTQSPTHLIKTRGQQVTLRCSPISGHKSVSWYQQVLGQGPQFIFQYYEKEERGRGNFPDRFSARQFPNYSSELNVNALLLGDSALYLCASSLMSQGDEQYFGPGTRLTVT.

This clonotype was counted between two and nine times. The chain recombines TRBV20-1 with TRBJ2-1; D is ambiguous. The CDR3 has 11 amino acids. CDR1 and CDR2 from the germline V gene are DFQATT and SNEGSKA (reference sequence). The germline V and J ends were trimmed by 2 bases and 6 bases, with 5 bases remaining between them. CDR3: CSARIFNEQFF. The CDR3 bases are TGCAGTGCTAGAATTTTCAATGAGCAGTTCTTC.

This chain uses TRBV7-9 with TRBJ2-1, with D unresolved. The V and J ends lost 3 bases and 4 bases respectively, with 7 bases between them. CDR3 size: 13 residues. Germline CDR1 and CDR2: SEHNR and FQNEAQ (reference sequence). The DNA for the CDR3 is TGTGCCAGCAGCTTTCTCGTTTACAATGAGCAGTTCTTC. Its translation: CASSFLVYNEQFF. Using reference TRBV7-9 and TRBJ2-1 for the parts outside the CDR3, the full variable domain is DTGVSQNPRHKITKRGQNVTFRCDPISEHNRLYWYRQTLGQGPEFLTYFQNEAQLEKSRLLSDRFSAERPKGSFSTLEIQRTEQGDSAMYLCASSFLVYNEQFFGPGTRLTVL.

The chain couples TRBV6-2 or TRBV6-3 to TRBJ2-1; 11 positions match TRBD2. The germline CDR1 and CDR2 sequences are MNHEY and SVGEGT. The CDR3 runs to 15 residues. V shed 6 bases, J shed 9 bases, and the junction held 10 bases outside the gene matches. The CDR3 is CASRYIAGGPVEQFF. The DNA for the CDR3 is TGTGCCAGCAGGTATATAGCGGGAGGGCCTGTTGAGCAGTTCTTC.

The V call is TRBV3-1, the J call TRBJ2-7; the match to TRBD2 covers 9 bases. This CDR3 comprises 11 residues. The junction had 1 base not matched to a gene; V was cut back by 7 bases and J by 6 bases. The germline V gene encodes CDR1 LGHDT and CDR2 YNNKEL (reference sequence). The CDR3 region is CASTLAGEQYF. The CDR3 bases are TGTGCCAGCACACTAGCGGGCGAGCAGTACTTC.

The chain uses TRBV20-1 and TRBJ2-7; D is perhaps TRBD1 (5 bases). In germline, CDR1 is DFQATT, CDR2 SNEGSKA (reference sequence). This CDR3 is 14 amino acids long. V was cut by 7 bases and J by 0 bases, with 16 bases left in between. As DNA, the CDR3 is TGCAGTGTTCAGGATGGGGCCGTCTCCTACGAGCAGTACTTC. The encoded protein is CSVQDGAVSYEQYF.

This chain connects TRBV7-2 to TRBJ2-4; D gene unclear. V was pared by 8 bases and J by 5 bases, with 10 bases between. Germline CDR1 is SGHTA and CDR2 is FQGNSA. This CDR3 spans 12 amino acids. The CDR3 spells CASGQAQNIQYF. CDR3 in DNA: TGTGCCAGCGGCCAAGCGCAAAACATTCAGTACTTC. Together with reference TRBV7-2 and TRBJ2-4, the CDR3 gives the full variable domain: GAGVSQSPSNKVTEKGKDVELRCDPISGHTALYWYRQSLGQGLEFLIYFQGNSAPDKSGLPSDRFSAERTGGSVSTLTIQRTQQEDSAVYLCASGQAQNIQYFGAGTRLSVL.

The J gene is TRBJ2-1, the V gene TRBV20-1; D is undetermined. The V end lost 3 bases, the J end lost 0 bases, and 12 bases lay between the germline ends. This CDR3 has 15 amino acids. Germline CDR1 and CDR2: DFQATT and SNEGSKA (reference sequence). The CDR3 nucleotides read TGCAGTGCTAGGAAGACCCCGAGCTCCTACAATGAGCAGTTCTTC. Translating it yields CSARKTPSSYNEQFF.

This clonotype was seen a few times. The CDR3, as DNA: TGCAGTGCTAGGAACTATGACCTTCGAGAGCAGTTCTTC. It encodes CSARNYDLREQFF. The chain joins TRBV20-1 to TRBJ2-1; D is uncertain. CDR3 length: 13 amino acids. Trimming removed 3 bases at V and 10 bases at J, with 16 bases between. In germline, CDR1 is DFQATT, CDR2 SNEGSKA (reference sequence).

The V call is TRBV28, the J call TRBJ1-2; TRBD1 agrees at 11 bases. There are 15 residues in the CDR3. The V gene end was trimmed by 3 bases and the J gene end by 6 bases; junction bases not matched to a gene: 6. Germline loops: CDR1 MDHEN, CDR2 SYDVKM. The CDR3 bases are TGTGCCAGCAGTTTTTCGGGACAGGGGGGTCATGGCTACACCTTC. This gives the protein CASSFSGQGGHGYTF.

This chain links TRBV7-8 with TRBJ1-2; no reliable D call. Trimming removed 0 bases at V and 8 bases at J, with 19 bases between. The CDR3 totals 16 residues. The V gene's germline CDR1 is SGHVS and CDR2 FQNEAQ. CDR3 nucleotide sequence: TGTGCCAGCAGCTTAGCTGGCCAGGCCGCAGAGGGAGGCTACACCTTC. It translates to CASSLAGQAAEGGYTF. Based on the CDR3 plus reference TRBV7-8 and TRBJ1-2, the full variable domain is GAGVSQSPRYKVAKRGQDVALRCDPISGHVSLFWYQQALGQGPEFLTYFQNEAQLDKSGLPSDRFFAERPEGSVSTLKIQRTQQEDSAVYLCASSLAGQAAEGGYTFGSGTRLTVV.

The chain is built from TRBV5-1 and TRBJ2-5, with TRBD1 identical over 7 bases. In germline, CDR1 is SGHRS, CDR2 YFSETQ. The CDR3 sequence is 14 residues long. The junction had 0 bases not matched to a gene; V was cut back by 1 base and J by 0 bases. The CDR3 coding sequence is TGCGCCAGCAGCTTGCAGGGGGACCAAGAGACCCAGTACTTC. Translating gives CASSLQGDQETQYF.

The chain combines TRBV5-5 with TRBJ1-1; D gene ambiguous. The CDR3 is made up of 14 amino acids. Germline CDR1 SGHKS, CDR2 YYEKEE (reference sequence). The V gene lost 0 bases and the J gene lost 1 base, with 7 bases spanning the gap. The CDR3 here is CASSLGYRNTEAFF. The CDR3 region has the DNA TGTGCCAGCAGCTTGGGGTATAGGAACACTGAAGCTTTCTTT.

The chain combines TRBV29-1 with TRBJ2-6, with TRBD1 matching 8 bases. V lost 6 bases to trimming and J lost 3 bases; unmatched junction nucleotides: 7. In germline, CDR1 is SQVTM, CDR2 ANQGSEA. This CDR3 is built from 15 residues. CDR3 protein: CSVGQGLGGANVLTF. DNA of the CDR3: TGCAGCGTCGGACAGGGTCTAGGTGGGGCCAACGTCCTGACTTTC. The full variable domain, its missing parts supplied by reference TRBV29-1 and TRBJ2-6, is SAVISQKPSRDICQRGTSLTIQCQVDSQVTMMFWYRQQPGQSLTLIATANQGSEATYESGFVIDKFPISRPNLTFSTLTVSNMSPEDSSIYLCSVGQGLGGANVLTFGAGSRLTVL.

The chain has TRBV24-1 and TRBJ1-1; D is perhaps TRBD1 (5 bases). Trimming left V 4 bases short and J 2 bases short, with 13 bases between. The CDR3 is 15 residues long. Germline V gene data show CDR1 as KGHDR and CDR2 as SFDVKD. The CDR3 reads CATSDQRGVNTEAFF. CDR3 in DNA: TGTGCCACCAGTGACCAAAGGGGAGTCAACACTGAAGCTTTCTTT.

The CDR3 nucleotides read TGTGCCAGCAGTTCCCCGGCAGGGGCCAGATACGAGCAGTACTTC. Its translation is CASSSPAGARYEQYF. The chain links TRBV28 to TRBJ2-5; tentatively, D is TRBD1 (6 bases). The DNA end favors TRBJ2-7, so the J call may be wrong. The CDR3 runs 15 residues. Per the germline V gene, CDR1 is MDHEN and CDR2 is SYDVKM.

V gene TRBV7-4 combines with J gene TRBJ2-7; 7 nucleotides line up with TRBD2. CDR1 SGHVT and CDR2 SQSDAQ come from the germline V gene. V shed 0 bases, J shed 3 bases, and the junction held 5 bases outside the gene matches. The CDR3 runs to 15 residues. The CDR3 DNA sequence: TGTGCCAGCAGCTTAGCCAAGCGGGATGACTACGAGCAGTACTTC. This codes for CASSLAKRDDYEQYF.

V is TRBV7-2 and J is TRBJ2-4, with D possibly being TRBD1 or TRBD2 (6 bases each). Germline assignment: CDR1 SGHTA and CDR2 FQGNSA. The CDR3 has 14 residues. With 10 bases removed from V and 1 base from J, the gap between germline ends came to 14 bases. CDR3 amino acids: CATRSGGAKNIQYF. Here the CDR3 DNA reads TGTGCCACCCGGTCCGGGGGCGCCAAAAACATTCAGTACTTC.

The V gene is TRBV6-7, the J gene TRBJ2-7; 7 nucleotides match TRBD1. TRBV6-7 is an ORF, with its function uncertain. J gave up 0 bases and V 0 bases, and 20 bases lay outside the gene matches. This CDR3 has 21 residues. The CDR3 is CASSYSPPARSTGINSYEQYF. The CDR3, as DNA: TGTGCCAGCAGTTACTCCCCTCCAGCGCGATCGACAGGGATAAACTCCTACGAGCAGTACTTC.

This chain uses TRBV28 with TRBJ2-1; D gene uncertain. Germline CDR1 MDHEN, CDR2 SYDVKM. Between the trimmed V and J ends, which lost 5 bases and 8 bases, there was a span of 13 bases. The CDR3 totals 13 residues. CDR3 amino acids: CASSPPVRDEQFF. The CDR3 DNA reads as TGTGCCAGCAGTCCCCCGGTTCGAGATGAGCAGTTCTTC.